These 13 T cell receptor beta chains originate from one sample sequenced in a study of neurological immune-mediated disorders. As to time point: longitudinal time-point 2. TCRdb fed the 5' RACE reads into MiXCR, producing one record per CDR3 protein. In the table there are 65,000 to 85,000 distinct CDR3 sequences, about 5.6% of which are singletons. Sequencing was carried out using PBMCs. The receptors were sampled from a woman aged 60-75 years with multiple sclerosis.

This clonotype occurred many times. V usage is TRBV5-5 and J usage is TRBJ2-3; 8 bases agree with TRBD2. The CDR3 totals 15 residues. Per germline, CDR1 SGHKS and CDR2 YYEKEE (reference sequence). V lost 3 bases to trimming and J lost 4 bases; unmatched junction nucleotides: 7. CDR3 amino acids: CASSSGTSPPDTQYF. The DNA of the CDR3 is TGTGCCAGCAGCTCCGGGACTAGTCCCCCAGATACGCAGTATTTT.

This clonotype was counted at least ten times. This chain joins TRBV5-1 and TRBJ1-2, with a tentative D call TRBD1 (6 bases). The CDR3 sequence is 14 residues long. V dropped 1 base and J dropped 7 bases, with 14 bases sitting between them. Germline V gene sequence: CDR1 SGHRS, CDR2 YFSETQ. CDR3 DNA sequence: TGCGCCAGCAGCTTGCCACAGGGCCAGGGTGGCTACACCTTC. Translated: CASSLPQGQGGYTF.

The CDR3 DNA sequence: TGTGCCAGCAGCAGGTGGGCCCAACTTAGCTCCTATAATTCACCCCTCCACTTT. This codes for CASSRWAQLSSYNSPLHF. J is TRBJ1-6 and V is TRBV21-1. TRBV21-1 is shown as a pseudogene. This CDR3 contains 18 residues.

The rearrangement uses TRBV5-1 and TRBJ1-6; D is perhaps TRBD1 (5 bases). The CDR3 is 17 amino acids. Trimming stripped 7 bases from V and 0 bases from J, with 17 bases between. Germline V gene lookup returns CDR1 SGHRS and CDR2 YFSETQ. The CDR3 is CASSRQSHSSYNSPLHF. The CDR3 DNA sequence: TGCGCCAGCTCGAGACAGTCGCATAGCTCCTATAATTCACCCCTCCACTTT.

The rearrangement joins TRBV20-1 to TRBJ1-1, with 9 bases that match TRBD1. The germline CDR1 and CDR2 sequences are DFQATT and SNEGSKA (reference sequence). The CDR3 runs 14 residues. Germline trimming cut 4 bases from V and 7 bases from J; bases unmatched to any gene: 10. The CDR3 DNA reads as TGCAGTGCTAAACTACAGGGGGCATACATTGAAGCTTTCTTT. Translation: CSAKLQGAYIEAFF.

This clonotype was counted ten times or more. This sequence joins TRBV7-2 and TRBJ2-2; D remains ambiguous. The CDR3 extends over 12 amino acids. The germline V gene encodes CDR1 SGHTA and CDR2 FQGNSA. V dropped 5 bases and J dropped 7 bases, with 8 bases sitting between them. CDR3 in amino acids: CASSPRGGELFF. Written as DNA, the CDR3 is TGTGCCAGCAGCCCTCGTGGCGGGGAGCTGTTTTTT. Based on the CDR3 plus reference TRBV7-2 and TRBJ2-2, the full variable domain is GAGVSQSPSNKVTEKGKDVELRCDPISGHTALYWYRQSLGQGLEFLIYFQGNSAPDKSGLPSDRFSAERTGGSVSTLTIQRTQQEDSAVYLCASSPRGGELFFGEGSRLTVL.

This clonotype came up many times. J is TRBJ2-5 and V is TRBV20-1, with D maybe TRBD2 (6 bases). Trimming stripped 1 base from V and 2 bases from J, with 8 bases between. The CDR3 is 13 residues long. Germline-derived CDR1 and CDR2 are DFQATT and SNEGSKA (reference sequence). For the CDR3, the DNA is TGCAGTGCTAGAGTGGCGGGGCAAGAGACCCAGTACTTC. This encodes CSARVAGQETQYF.

The CDR3 bases are TGTGCCAGCAGCTTAGAAGTGAGCGGGGAGCTGTTTTTT. Protein sequence: CASSLEVSGELFF. The gene calls are TRBV11-2 and TRBJ2-2; D unresolved. Trimming left V 0 bases short and J 7 bases short, with 6 bases between. The CDR3 runs to 13 residues. Germline CDR1 reads SGHAT; CDR2 reads FQNNGV. The full variable domain, in which reference TRBV11-2 and TRBJ2-2 provide the parts outside the CDR3, is EAGVAQSPRYKIIEKRQSVAFWCNPISGHATLYWYQQILGQGPKLLIQFQNNGVVDDSQLPKDRFSAERLKGVDSTLKIQPAKLEDSAVYLCASSLEVSGELFFGEGSRLTVL.

This clonotype was detected ten times or more. The V gene is TRBV20-1, the J gene TRBJ2-1; D may be TRBD2 (7 bases). CDR1 is DFQATT, CDR2 SNEGSKA, per germline (reference sequence). The CDR3 sequence is 13 residues long. V shed 7 bases and J shed 2 bases, with 12 bases lying between them. Here the CDR3 DNA reads TGCAGTGTGAGGGGGGGGCCCTACAATGAGCAGTTCTTC. It yields the protein CSVRGGPYNEQFF.

This clonotype was seen many times. The chain recombines TRBV27 with TRBJ2-5, with D maybe TRBD2 (6 bases). The CDR3 runs 12 residues. The V and J ends lost 8 bases and 6 bases respectively, with 13 bases between them. Germline values: CDR1 MNHEY, CDR2 SMNVEV (reference sequence). For the CDR3, the DNA is TGTGCCAGCCCCAAGGGAGGAAAGACCCAGTACTTC. This translates into CASPKGGKTQYF.

This clonotype was seen many times. For the CDR3, the DNA is TGTGCCAGCAGTGCCGGTCCCTACGAGCAGTACTTC. Encoded protein: CASSAGPYEQYF. The chain combines TRBV2 with TRBJ2-7; D call uncertain. Trimming left V 4 bases short and J 2 bases short, with 6 bases between. The CDR3 runs 12 residues. Germline CDR1 reads SNHLY; CDR2 reads FYNNEI.

This clonotype was recorded only once. The chain is built from TRBV29-1 and TRBJ2-1; 7 bases fit TRBD2. The CDR3 loop spans 15 amino acids. The V and J ends lost 7 bases and 4 bases, in that order; junction bases with no gene match: 13. Germline V lookup: CDR1 SQVTM, CDR2 ANQGSEA. CDR3 sequence (DNA): TGCAGCGGTCGAGGACTAGTTGGGGGTTACAATGAGCAGTTCTTC. This gives the protein CSGRGLVGGYNEQFF.

At least ten counts were recorded for this clonotype. The chain employs TRBV18 and TRBJ1-1; the D is unclear. V shed 1 base and J shed 1 base, with 4 bases lying between them. The CDR3 loop spans 13 amino acids. The V gene's germline CDR1 is KGHSH and CDR2 LQKENI. The CDR3 protein is CASSPRQNTEAFF. The CDR3 bases are TGTGCCAGCTCACCACGGCAGAACACTGAAGCTTTCTTT.